A selection of T cell receptor beta chains follows, all from one sample in a study of T cell repertoires in cytomegalovirus infection. The antigens for these receptors are not known. MiXCR, applied by TCRdb to the reads, yields one record per CDR3 protein. The profile shows around 100,000 distinct CDR3 sequences, around 30% of them singletons. Sample: CD8+ T cells from cultured PBMCs, taken from culture after CMV antigen stimulation. The receptor set was obtained from a human donor in good health (CMV status not recorded). Some clones in this sample may be carry-over from other donors' samples. Each CDR3 is given with its conserved first and last residue. Each record gives: clone size, J gene, D gene, V gene, CDR3 DNA, CDR3 protein. The D gene is left open where the match is weak. Only some rows state a clone size, as once, few, many or a class for expanded clones.

>many|TRBJ2-2|.|TRBV6-1
TGTGCCACCCGAACGAGGGGGGCGCGGACCGGGGAGCTGTTTTTT
CATRTRGARTGELFF
>.|TRBJ2-2|.|TRBV12-3/TRBV12-4
TGTGCCAGCAGTTTCGTAGCGCCTGCAAACACCGGGGAGCTGTTTTTT
CASSFVAPANTGELFF
>.|TRBJ2-2|.|TRBV24-1
TGTGCCACCAGTGACGTCCGACAGACGAACACCGGGGAGCTGTTTTTT
CATSDVRQTNTGELFF
>few|TRBJ1-2|.|TRBV7-9
TGTGCCAGCAGCTTATATGATCGGGGAGGCTACACCTTC
CASSLYDRGGYTF
>many|TRBJ2-1|TRBD2|TRBV6-2/TRBV6-3
TGTGCCAGCAGTGCTCTAGCGGGGCCCTGGGGGGAGCAGTTCTTC
CASSALAGPWGEQFF
>many|TRBJ1-4|TRBD1|TRBV7-2
TGTGCCAGCAGCCGGGACAGCCCTAATGAAAAACTGTTTTTT
CASSRDSPNEKLFF
>.|TRBJ2-1|.|TRBV2
TGTGCCAGCAGTGGAGGTAGGGGCCCCTACAATGAGCAGTTCTTC
CASSGGRGPYNEQFF
>.|TRBJ2-5|TRBD1|TRBV10-2
TGCGCCAGCAGTACAGGACAGGGAGAGACCCAGTACTTC
CASSTGQGETQYF
>.|TRBJ2-1|TRBD2|TRBV6-6
TGTGCCAGCAGTTACCTTGTGCGGGGGTCGGTTGAGCAGTTCTTC
CASSYLVRGSVEQFF
>.|TRBJ1-1|.|TRBV6-2/TRBV6-3
TGTGCCAGCAGTTACTCGATGGAGGGCCGGGGTCGCACTGAAGCTTTCTTT
CASSYSMEGRGRTEAFF
>.|TRBJ2-7|.|TRBV7-6
TGTGCCAGCAGCTTAGTCGACGAGGGGACCTTGAGCTCCTACGAGCAGTACTTC
CASSLVDEGTLSSYEQYF
>.|TRBJ2-1|.|TRBV20-1
TGCAGTGCTAGAAGGCGCGGTGAGCAGTTCTTC
CSARRRGEQFF
>many|TRBJ2-7|.|TRBV7-2
TGTGCCAGCAGCCCGTGGCAGGGCTGGATCGAGCAGTACTTC
CASSPWQGWIEQYF
>.|TRBJ1-1|.|TRBV7-6
TGTGCCAGCAGCTTAAGTGGGGCGAACACTGAAGCTTTCTTT
CASSLSGANTEAFF
>many|TRBJ2-7|TRBD2|TRBV6-1
TGTGCCAGCAGTGAAATTAGCGGGGGGCCAAGCTCCTACGAGCAGTACTTC
CASSEISGGPSSYEQYF
>.|TRBJ2-3|TRBD1|TRBV5-6
TGTGCCAGCAGTTACTGGGAACAGGGGGTAGTGGATACGCAGTATTTT
CASSYWEQGVVDTQYF
>.|TRBJ2-7|.|TRBV15
TGTGCCACCAGCAGCGCCCAGGGTTCGTACGAGCAGTACTTC
CATSSAQGSYEQYF
>.|TRBJ2-6|.|TRBV2
TGTGCCAGCATCGGGGAGGACCCTCCGGACTCTGGGGCCAACGTCCTGACTTTC
CASIGEDPPDSGANVLTF
>many|TRBJ1-1|.|TRBV7-6
TGTGCCAGCAGCTTAGCAGGGGCCACTGAAGCTTTCTTT
CASSLAGATEAFF
>.|TRBJ2-7|.|TRBV2
TGTGCCAGCAGTGAGGGGTTTGGATGGTACGAGCAGTACTTC
CASSEGFGWYEQYF
>.|TRBJ2-1|TRBD2|TRBV28
TGTGCCAGCAGTTTAGTTGGGACTAGCGGGAGCAATGAGCAGTTCTTC
CASSLVGTSGSNEQFF
>.|TRBJ1-2|.|TRBV7-8
TGTGCCAGCAGTTCATCGTGGGGCACGGGGGACTATGGCTACACCTTC
CASSSSWGTGDYGYTF
>.|TRBJ1-3|.|TRBV19
TGTGCCAGTAGTGTCACGGAGAGCTCTGGAAACACCATATATTTT
CASSVTESSGNTIYF
>.|TRBJ2-1|.|TRBV11-2
TGTGCCAGCAGCTTCCCAGTGGGGGGAAGTCGGGATGAGCAGTTCTTC
CASSFPVGGSRDEQFF
>.|TRBJ1-2|.|TRBV6-1
TGTGCCAGCAGACCCGACCCGGTGGGCGGCTACACCTTC
CASRPDPVGGYTF
>.|TRBJ1-3|TRBD1|TRBV3-1
TGTGCCAGCAGCCCCGGGACAGGGTCGGACACCATATATTTT
CASSPGTGSDTIYF
>few|TRBJ2-3|TRBD2|TRBV12-5
TGTGCTAGTGGACAAATAAGGGGAGGGCTTAGCACAGATACGCAGTATTTT
CASGQIRGGLSTDTQYF
>.|TRBJ1-5|.|TRBV6-6
TGTGCCAGCAGTGCAGACAGCCTGCGTCAGCCCCAGCATTTT
CASSADSLRQPQHF
>.|TRBJ2-7|.|TRBV27
TGTGCCAGCAGTTTATCCCCGGCGGGGAGAGAGCAGTACTTC
CASSLSPAGREQYF
>.|TRBJ1-5|.|TRBV27
TGTGCCAGCAGTTTATCGATAGGAGGTTCCGGCAATCAGCCCCAGCATTTT
CASSLSIGGSGNQPQHF
>many|TRBJ1-6|TRBD1|TRBV7-2
TGTGCCAGCAGCTTAGGAGTTTTCCTTACAGGGGTGTCTAATTCACCCCTCCACTTT
CASSLGVFLTGVSNSPLHF
>.|TRBJ2-2|TRBD1|TRBV6-5
TGTGCCAGCAGTTATAGCGCCCCAACAAGACAGGGGACGAACACCGGGGAGCTGTTTTTT
CASSYSAPTRQGTNTGELFF
>.|TRBJ2-2|TRBD2|TRBV7-2
TGTGCCAGCAGCCCTAGCGGGGGAGGGAACACCGGGGAGCTGTTTTTT
CASSPSGGGNTGELFF
>few|TRBJ2-7|TRBD2|TRBV7-6
TGTGCCAGCAGCCCCCGACTAGCAGAGAACTACGAGCAGTACTTC
CASSPRLAENYEQYF
>few|TRBJ2-1|.|TRBV6-6
TGTGCCAGCAGTTACGCCGGATCGGGCGAGCAGTTCTTC
CASSYAGSGEQFF
>.|TRBJ2-5|.|TRBV5-6
TGTGCCAGCAGCTTGCCTCGACTAGACGGAGAGACCCAGTACTTC
CASSLPRLDGETQYF
>.|TRBJ1-1|TRBD1|TRBV7-2
TGTGCCAGCAGCCCGAGCCGGACAGGGATGAACACTGAAGCTTTCTTT
CASSPSRTGMNTEAFF
>few|TRBJ2-3|.|TRBV11-2
TGTGCCAGCAGCTTAGGACAGGTCACAGATACGCAGTATTTT
CASSLGQVTDTQYF
>.|TRBJ1-4|.|TRBV28
TGTGCCAGCAGTCCCCATCAGGGACGGGGGGTTTCTGAAAAACTGTTTTTT
CASSPHQGRGVSEKLFF
>few|TRBJ2-5|.|TRBV11-2
TGTGCCAGCAGCTTAGATCACCCGGGGGCCTGGGAGACCCAGTACTTC
CASSLDHPGAWETQYF